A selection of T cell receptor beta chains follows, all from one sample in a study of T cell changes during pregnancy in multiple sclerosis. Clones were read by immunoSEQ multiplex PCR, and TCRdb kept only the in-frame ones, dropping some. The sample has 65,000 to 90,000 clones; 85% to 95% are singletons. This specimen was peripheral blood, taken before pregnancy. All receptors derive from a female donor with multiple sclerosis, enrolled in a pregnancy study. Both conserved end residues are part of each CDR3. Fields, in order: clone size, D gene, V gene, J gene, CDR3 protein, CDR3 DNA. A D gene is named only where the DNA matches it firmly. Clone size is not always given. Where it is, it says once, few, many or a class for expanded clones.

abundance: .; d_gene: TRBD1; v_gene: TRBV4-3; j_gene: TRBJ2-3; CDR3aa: CASSQRTGGDTDTQYF; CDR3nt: TGCGCCAGCAGCCAAAGGACAGGGGGTGACACAGATACGCAGTATTTT
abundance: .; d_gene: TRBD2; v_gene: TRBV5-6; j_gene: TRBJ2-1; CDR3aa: CASSLFGGEGLGEQFF; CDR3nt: TGTGCCAGCAGCTTATTCGGCGGGGAGGGGTTAGGAGAGCAGTTCTTC
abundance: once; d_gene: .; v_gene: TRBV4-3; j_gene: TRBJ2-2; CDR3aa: CASSQDSTGELFF; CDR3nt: TGCGCCAGCAGCCAAGACTCCACCGGGGAGCTGTTTTTT
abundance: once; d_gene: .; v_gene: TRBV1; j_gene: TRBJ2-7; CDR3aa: CTSSRYLDRVVTYEQYF; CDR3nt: TGCACCAGCAGCCGATACCTCGACAGGGTCGTAACCTACGAGCAGTACTTC
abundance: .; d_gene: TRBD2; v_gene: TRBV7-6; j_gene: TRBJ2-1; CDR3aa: CASSRWTSGNPYNEQFF; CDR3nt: TGTGCCAGCAGCAGATGGACTAGCGGAAACCCCTACAATGAGCAGTTCTTC
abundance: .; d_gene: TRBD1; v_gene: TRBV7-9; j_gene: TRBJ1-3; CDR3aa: CASSRDRERNTIYF; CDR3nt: TGTGCCAGCAGCCGGGACAGGGAAAGAAACACCATATATTTT
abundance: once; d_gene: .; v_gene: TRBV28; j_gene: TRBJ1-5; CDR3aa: CATARRRYNQPQHF; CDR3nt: TGTGCCACCGCGCGTAGGCGGTACAATCAGCCCCAGCATTTT
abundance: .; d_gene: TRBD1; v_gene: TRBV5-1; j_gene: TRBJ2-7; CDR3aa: CASSLVSQGAYEQYF; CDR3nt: TGCGCCAGCAGCTTGGTCTCTCAGGGGGCTTACGAGCAGTACTTC
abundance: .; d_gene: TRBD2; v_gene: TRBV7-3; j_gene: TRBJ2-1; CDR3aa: CASSLGLAGGLAYNEQFF; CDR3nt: TGTGCCAGCAGCTTAGGGCTAGCGGGAGGGCTCGCCTACAATGAGCAGTTCTTC
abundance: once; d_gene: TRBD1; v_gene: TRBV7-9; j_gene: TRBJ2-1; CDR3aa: CASILGSNQGVNEQFF; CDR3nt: TGTGCCAGCATCTTGGGGTCGAATCAGGGGGTAAATGAGCAGTTCTTC
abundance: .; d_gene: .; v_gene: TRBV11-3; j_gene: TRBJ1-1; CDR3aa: CASSPVRGNTEAFF; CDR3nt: TGTGCCAGCAGCCCCGTTCGGGGAAACACTGAAGCTTTCTTT
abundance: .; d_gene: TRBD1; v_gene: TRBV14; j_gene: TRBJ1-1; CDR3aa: CASSTGGNTEAFF; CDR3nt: TGTGCCAGCTCTACAGGGGGGAACACTGAAGCTTTCTTT
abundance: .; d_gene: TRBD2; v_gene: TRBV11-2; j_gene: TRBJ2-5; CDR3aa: CASSSPREEWGETQYF; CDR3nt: TGTGCCAGCAGTAGCCCCCGGGAGGAATGGGGAGAGACCCAGTACTTC
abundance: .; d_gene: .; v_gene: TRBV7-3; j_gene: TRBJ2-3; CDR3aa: CASSLFGSFRRADTQYF; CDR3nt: TGTGCCAGCAGCTTATTCGGGAGCTTCCGACGGGCGGATACGCAGTATTTT
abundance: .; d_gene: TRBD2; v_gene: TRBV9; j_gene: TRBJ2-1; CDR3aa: CASSEGTSGKFEQFF; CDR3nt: TGTGCCAGCAGCGAGGGGACTAGCGGGAAGTTTGAGCAGTTCTTC
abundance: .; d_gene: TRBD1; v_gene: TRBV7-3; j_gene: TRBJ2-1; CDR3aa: CASSFQTGGNEQFF; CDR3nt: TGTGCCAGCAGCTTTCAAACAGGGGGGAATGAGCAGTTCTTC
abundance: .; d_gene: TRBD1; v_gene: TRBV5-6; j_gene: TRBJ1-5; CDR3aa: CASSWGGRTGVSQPQHF; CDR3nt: TGTGCCAGCAGCTGGGGGGGCCGGACAGGGGTTTCTCAGCCCCAGCATTTT
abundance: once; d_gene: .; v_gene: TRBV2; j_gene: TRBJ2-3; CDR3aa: CASSGQVKVDTQYF; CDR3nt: TGTGCCAGCAGTGGACAGGTTAAAGTAGATACGCAGTATTTT
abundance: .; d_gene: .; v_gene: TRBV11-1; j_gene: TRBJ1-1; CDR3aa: CASSAQQGKGGTEAFF; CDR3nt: TGTGCCAGCAGCGCGCAACAGGGTAAAGGAGGCACTGAAGCTTTCTTT
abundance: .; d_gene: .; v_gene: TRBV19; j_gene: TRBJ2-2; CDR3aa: CASSILFVRSTGELFF; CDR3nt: TGTGCCAGTAGTATCTTGTTTGTCAGATCCACCGGGGAGCTGTTTTTT
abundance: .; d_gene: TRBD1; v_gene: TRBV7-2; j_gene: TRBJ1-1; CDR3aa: CASSLGTGVTEAFF; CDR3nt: TGTGCCAGCAGCTTAGGGACAGGTGTCACTGAAGCTTTCTTT
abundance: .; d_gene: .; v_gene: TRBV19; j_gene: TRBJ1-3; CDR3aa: CASSQGSGNTIYF; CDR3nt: TGTGCCAGTAGCCAGGGATCTGGAAACACCATATATTTT
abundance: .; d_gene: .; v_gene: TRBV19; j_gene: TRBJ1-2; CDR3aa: CASSIARITNYGYTF; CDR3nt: TGTGCCAGTAGTATCGCCAGGATCACTAACTATGGCTACACCTTC
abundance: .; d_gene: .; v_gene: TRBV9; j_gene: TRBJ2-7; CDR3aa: CASSVAQTGEQYF; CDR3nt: TGTGCCAGCAGCGTAGCACAAACGGGTGAGCAGTACTTC
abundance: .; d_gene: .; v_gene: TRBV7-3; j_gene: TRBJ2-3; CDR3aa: CASSPHTTDTQYF; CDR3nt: TGTGCCAGCAGCCCCCACACCACAGATACGCAGTATTTT
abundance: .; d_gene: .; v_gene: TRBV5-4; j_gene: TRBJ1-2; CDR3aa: CASSRGGEGYTF; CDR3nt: TGTGCCAGCAGCAGGGGGGGGGAAGGCTACACCTTC
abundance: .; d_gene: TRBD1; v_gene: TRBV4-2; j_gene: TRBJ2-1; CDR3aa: CASSQEGTGFYNEQFF; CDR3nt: TGTGCCAGCAGCCAAGAGGGGACAGGGTTCTACAATGAGCAGTTCTTC
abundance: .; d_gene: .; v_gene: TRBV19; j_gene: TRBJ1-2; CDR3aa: CASSNTGIYGYTF; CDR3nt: TGTGCCAGTAGTAATACAGGAATCTATGGCTACACCTTC
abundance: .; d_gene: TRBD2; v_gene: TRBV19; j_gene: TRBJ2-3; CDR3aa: CASSINPSGSADTQYF; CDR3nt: TGTGCCAGTAGTATAAACCCTAGCGGGAGCGCAGATACGCAGTATTTT
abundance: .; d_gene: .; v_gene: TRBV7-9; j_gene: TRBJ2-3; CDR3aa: CASSFRTQGSSTDTQYF; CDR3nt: TGTGCCAGCAGTTTTCGAACCCAGGGGTCTAGCACAGATACGCAGTATTTT
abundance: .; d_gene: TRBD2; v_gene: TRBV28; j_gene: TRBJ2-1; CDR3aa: CASSFRTSGYNEQFF; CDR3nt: TGTGCCAGCAGTTTCAGGACTAGCGGATACAATGAGCAGTTCTTC
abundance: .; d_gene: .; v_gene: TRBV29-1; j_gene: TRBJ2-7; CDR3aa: CSVEVRGGSSYEQYF; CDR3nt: TGCAGCGTTGAAGTGAGGGGGGGGAGCTCCTACGAGCAGTACTTC
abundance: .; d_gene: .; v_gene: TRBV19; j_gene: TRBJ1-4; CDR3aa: CASGPLGNEKLFF; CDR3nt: TGTGCCAGCGGTCCCCTTGGTAATGAAAAACTGTTTTTT
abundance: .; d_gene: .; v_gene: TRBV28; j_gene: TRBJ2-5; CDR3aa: CASSLMTEQETQYF; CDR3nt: TGTGCCAGCAGTTTAATGACGGAGCAAGAGACCCAGTACTTC
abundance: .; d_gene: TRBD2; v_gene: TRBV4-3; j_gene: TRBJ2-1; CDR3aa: CASSQVPGLADNEQFF; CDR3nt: TGCGCCAGCAGCCAAGTCCCGGGACTAGCGGACAATGAGCAGTTCTTC
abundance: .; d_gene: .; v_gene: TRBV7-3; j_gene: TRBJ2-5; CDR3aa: CASSSSRQETQYF; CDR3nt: TGTGCCAGCAGCTCTTCGCGACAAGAGACCCAGTACTTC
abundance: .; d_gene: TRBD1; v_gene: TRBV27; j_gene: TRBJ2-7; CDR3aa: CASSLQRTGPYEQYF; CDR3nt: TGTGCCAGCAGTTTACAGCGGACAGGCCCCTACGAGCAGTACTTC
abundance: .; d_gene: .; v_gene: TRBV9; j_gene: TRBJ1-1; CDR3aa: CASSVAYSTEAFF; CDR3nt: TGTGCCAGCAGCGTAGCTTATAGCACTGAAGCTTTCTTT
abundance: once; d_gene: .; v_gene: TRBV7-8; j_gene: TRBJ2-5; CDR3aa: CASRVRGRETQYF; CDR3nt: TGTGCCAGCAGAGTAAGGGGTCGAGAGACCCAGTACTTC
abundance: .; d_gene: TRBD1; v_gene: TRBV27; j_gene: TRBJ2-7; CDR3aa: CASSLEGQGGQIRYF; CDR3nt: TGTGCCAGCAGTTTAGAGGGACAGGGGGGCCAAATTCGGTACTTC
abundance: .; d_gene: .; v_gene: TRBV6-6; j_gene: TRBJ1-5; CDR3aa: CASSGSMSNQPQHF; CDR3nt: TGTGCCAGCAGTGGCTCGATGAGCAATCAGCCCCAGCATTTT
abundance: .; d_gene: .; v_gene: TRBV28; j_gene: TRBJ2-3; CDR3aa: CASSSRLMAAQYF; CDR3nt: TGTGCCAGCAGCTCCCGATTAATGGCGGCGCAGTATTTT
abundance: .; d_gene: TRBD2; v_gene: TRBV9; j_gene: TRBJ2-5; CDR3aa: CASSVASGFPSGWWETQYF; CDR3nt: TGTGCCAGCAGCGTAGCTTCGGGGTTTCCTAGCGGGTGGTGGGAGACCCAGTACTTC
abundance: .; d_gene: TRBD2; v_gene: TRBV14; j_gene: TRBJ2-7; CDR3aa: CASSQILSGRASYEQYF; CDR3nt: TGTGCCAGCAGCCAGATCCTAAGCGGGAGGGCATCCTACGAGCAGTACTTC
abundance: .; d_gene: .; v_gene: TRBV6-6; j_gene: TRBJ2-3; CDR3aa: CASRLGSGTDTQYF; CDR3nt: TGTGCCAGCCGACTAGGGTCGGGCACAGATACGCAGTATTTT
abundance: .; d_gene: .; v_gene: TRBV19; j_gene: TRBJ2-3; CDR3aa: CASSQQRGTDTQYF; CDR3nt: TGTGCCAGTAGTCAGCAGCGGGGCACAGATACGCAGTATTTT
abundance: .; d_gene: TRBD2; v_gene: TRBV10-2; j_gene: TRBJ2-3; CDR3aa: CASFSSNPGLAGFTDTQYF; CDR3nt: TGCGCCAGCTTTTCCTCGAATCCGGGACTAGCGGGTTTCACAGATACGCAGTATTTT
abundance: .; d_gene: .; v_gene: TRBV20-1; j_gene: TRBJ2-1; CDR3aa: CSASRGGEQFF; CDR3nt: TGCAGTGCTAGTCGTGGAGGTGAGCAGTTCTTC
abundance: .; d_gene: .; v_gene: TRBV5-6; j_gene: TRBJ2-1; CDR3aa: CASSLRYEQFF; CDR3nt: TGTGCCAGCAGCCTGAGATATGAGCAGTTCTTC